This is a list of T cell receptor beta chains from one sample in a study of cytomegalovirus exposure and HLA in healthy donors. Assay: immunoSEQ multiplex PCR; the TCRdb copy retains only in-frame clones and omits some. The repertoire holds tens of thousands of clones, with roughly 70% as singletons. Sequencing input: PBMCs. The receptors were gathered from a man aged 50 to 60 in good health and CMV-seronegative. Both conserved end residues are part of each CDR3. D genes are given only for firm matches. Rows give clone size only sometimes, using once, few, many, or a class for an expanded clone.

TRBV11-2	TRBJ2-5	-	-	TGTGCCAGCAGCTTAGATCTTTGGGGGCTAGAGACCCAGTACTTC	CASSLDLWGLETQYF
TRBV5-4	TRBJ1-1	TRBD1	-	TGTGCCAGCAGGGGGGGACAGGGGGTTTTCGGCGCTTTCTTT	CASRGGQGVFGAFF
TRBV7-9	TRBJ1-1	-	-	TGTGCCAGCAGCACGCACCCGGGAACTGAAGCTTTCTTT	CASSTHPGTEAFF
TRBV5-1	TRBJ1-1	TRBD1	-	TGCGCCAGCAGCACCCGTCGACAGGGATCGGGCACTGAAGCTTTCTTT	CASSTRRQGSGTEAFF
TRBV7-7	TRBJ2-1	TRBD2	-	TGTGCTAGCAGCCCCCGAGGAGCGGGAGGGGGTGAGCAGTTCTTC	CASSPRGAGGGEQFF
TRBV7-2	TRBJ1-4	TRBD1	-	TGTGCCAGCAGCTCAGGGGGCCGGGCTAATGAAAAACTGTTTTTT	CASSSGGRANEKLFF
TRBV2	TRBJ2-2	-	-	TGTGCCAGCAGCCTTTCTGTCCCCGCGAACACCGGGGAGCTGTTTTTT	CASSLSVPANTGELFF
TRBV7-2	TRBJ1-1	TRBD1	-	TGTGCCAGCAGCCTGACAGGGCGGACTGAAGCTTTCTTT	CASSLTGRTEAFF
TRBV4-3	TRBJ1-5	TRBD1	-	TGCGCCAGCAGCCAAGGACAGGGGGCGTCTCAGCCCCAGCATTTT	CASSQGQGASQPQHF
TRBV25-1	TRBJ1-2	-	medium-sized	TGTGCCAGCAGCAGGGACTATGGCTACACCTTC	CASSRDYGYTF
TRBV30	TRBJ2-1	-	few	TGTGCCTGGAGTCCTGGGAGCTCCTACAATGAGCAGTTCTTC	CAWSPGSSYNEQFF
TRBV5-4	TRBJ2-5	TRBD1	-	TGTGCCAGCAGCTTGGGCAGGGGGGAGACCCAGTACTTC	CASSLGRGETQYF
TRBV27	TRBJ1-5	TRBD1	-	TGTGCCAGCAGTTTAAGGCAGGGGGGTCAGCCCCAGCATTTT	CASSLRQGGQPQHF
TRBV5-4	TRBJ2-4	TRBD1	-	TGTGCCAGCAGCTTTAGCAGGGGGCTGGGGGCCAAAAACATTCAGTACTTC	CASSFSRGLGAKNIQYF
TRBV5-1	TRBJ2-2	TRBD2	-	TGCGCCAGCAGCTCATGGACCCTTAGCGGGGGGACGAACACCGGGGAGCTGTTTTTT	CASSSWTLSGGTNTGELFF